The present entry profiles one TCR beta chain with its context. V trimming: 7 bases; J trimming: 4 bases; junction bases outside the gene matches: 5. Germline lookup yields CDR1 SGHTS and CDR2 YDEGEE. There are 13 residues in the CDR3. The data stem from a study of blood T cell repertoires in COVID-19. The table came from immunoSEQ multiplex PCR; TCRdb's copy has only in-frame clones and leaves some out. The table shows about 95,000 clones, with roughly 86% occurring only once. The receptor was derived from a human donor in a cohort sampled during active COVID-19. The sequenced material came from peripheral blood. V and J are TRBV5-8 and TRBJ2-3; 8 bases agree with TRBD2. The CDR3 spells CASLPGGADTQYF. As DNA, the CDR3 is TGTGCCAGCCTACCCGGGGGGGCAGATACGCAGTATTTT.